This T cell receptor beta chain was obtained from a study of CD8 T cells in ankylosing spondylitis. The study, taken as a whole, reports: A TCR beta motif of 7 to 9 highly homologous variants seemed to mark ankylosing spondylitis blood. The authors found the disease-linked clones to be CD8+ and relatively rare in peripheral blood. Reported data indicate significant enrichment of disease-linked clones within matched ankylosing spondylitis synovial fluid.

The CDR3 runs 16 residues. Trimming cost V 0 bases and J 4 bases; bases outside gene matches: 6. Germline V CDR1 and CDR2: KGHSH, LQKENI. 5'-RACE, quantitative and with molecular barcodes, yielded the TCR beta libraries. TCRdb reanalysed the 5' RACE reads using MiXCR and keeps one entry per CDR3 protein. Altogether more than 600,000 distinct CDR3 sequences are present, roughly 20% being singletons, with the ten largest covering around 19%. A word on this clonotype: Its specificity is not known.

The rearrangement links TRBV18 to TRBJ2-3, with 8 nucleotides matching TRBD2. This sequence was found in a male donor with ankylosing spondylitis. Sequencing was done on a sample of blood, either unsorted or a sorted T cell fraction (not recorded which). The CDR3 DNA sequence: TGTGCCAGCTCACCACCTGGAGCGGGAGAACCAGATACGCAGTATTTT. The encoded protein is CASSPPGAGEPDTQYF.